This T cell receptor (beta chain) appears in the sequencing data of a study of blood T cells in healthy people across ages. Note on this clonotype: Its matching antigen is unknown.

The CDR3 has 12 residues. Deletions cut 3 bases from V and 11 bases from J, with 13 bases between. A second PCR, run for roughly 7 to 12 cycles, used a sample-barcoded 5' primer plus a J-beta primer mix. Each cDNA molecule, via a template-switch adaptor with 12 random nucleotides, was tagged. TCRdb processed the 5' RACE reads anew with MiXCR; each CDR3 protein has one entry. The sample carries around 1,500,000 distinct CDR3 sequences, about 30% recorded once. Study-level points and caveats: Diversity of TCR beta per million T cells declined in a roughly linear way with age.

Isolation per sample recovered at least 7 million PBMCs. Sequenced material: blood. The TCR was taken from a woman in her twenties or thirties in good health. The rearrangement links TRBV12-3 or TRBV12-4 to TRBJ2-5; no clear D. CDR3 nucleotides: TGTGCCAGCAGTTTCACGACGGCTGAGCAGTACTTC. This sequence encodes CASSFTTAEQYF.